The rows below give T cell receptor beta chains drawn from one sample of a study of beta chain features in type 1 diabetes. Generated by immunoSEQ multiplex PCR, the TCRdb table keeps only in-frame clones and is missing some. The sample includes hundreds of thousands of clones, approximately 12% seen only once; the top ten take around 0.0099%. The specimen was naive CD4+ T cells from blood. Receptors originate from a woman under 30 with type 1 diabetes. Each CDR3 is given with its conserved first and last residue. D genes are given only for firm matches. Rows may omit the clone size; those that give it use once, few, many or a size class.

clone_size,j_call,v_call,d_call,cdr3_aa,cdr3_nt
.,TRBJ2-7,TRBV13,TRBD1,CASSWGQGAYEQYF,TGTGCCAGCAGCTGGGGACAGGGGGCTTACGAGCAGTACTTC
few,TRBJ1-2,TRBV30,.,CAWRTGRGGYTF,TGTGCCTGGAGGACGGGCAGGGGCGGCTACACCTTC
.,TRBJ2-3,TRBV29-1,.,CSVRSLLVPDTQYF,TGCAGCGTGAGATCCTTACTAGTCCCAGATACGCAGTATTTT
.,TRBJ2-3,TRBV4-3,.,CASSQDNGLPTDTQYF,TGCGCCAGCAGCCAAGATAACGGACTACCCACAGATACGCAGTATTTT
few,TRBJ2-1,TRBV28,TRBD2,CASRSSPGLAGNEQFF,TGTGCCAGCAGATCGAGTCCGGGACTAGCAGGCAATGAGCAGTTCTTC
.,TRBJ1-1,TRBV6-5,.,CASSAGRNTEAFF,TGTGCCAGCAGTGCAGGGCGGAACACTGAAGCTTTCTTT
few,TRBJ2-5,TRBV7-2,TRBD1,CASSPGTGRETQYF,TGTGCCAGCAGTCCCGGGACAGGGCGAGAGACCCAGTACTTC
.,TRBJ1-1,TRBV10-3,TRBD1,CAVSGTGDTEAFF,TGTGCCGTTTCCGGGACAGGGGACACTGAAGCTTTCTTT
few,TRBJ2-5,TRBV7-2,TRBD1,CASSNRQGQETQYF,TGTGCCAGCAGCAACCGACAGGGCCAAGAGACCCAGTACTTC
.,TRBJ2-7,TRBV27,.,CASSRAGGIYEQYF,TGTGCCAGCAGTCGGGCAGGGGGGATCTACGAGCAGTACTTC
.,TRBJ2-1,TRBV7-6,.,CASGAAKWSSYNEQFF,TGTGCCAGCGGCGCGGCGAAGTGGAGCTCCTACAATGAGCAGTTCTTC
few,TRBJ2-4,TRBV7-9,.,CASSLVGADIQYF,TGTGCCAGCAGCTTAGTAGGGGCGGACATTCAGTACTTC
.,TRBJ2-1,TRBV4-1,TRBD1,CASSRPPTQGAANEQFF,TGCGCCAGCAGCCGCCCCCCGACACAGGGGGCCGCCAATGAGCAGTTCTTC
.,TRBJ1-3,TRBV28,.,CASSFAGSGNTIYF,TGTGCCAGCAGTTTTGCGGGGTCTGGAAACACCATATATTTT
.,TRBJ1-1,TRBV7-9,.,CASSFLRTEAFF,TGTGCCAGCAGCTTTCTGAGAACTGAAGCTTTCTTT
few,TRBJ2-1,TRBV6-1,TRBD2,CASSEGTSGWNEQFF,TGTGCCAGCAGTGAGGGGACTAGCGGGTGGAATGAGCAGTTCTTC
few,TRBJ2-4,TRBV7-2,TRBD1,CASRSWTGQNIQYF,TGTGCCAGCAGATCATGGACAGGTCAAAACATTCAGTACTTC
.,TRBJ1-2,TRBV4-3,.,CASKRAGGREYGYTF,TGCGCCAGCAAAAGGGCGGGAGGGAGAGAGTATGGCTACACCTTC
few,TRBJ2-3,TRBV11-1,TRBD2,CASETSGRSDTQYF,TGTGCCAGCGAGACTAGCGGGAGGTCAGATACGCAGTATTTT
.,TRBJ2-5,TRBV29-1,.,CSVSRSPGGEETQYF,TGCAGCGTCTCCCGAAGCCCGGGGGGCGAAGAGACCCAGTACTTC
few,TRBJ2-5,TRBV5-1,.,CASTRVGQGETQYF,TGCGCCAGCACCAGGGTTGGGCAGGGAGAGACCCAGTACTTC
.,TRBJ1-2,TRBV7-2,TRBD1,CASRQGTANYGYTF,TGTGCCAGCCGACAAGGGACAGCTAACTATGGCTACACCTTC
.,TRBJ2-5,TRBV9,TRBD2,CASSVGALAGPQETQYF,TGTGCCAGCAGCGTAGGGGCTCTAGCGGGCCCCCAAGAGACCCAGTACTTC
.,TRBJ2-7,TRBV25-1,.,CASRESGLQYF,TGTGCCAGCAGGGAATCGGGATTGCAGTACTTC
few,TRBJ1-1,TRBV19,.,CASRRGGGNTEAFF,TGTGCCAGTCGCAGGGGCGGGGGGAACACTGAAGCTTTCTTT
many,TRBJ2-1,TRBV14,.,CASSQVRGGMAEQFF,TGTGCCAGCAGCCAAGTTCGCGGCGGGATGGCTGAGCAGTTCTTC
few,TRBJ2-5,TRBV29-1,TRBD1,CSVAGGDRGLGGQYF,TGCAGCGTCGCCGGGGGGGACAGGGGATTGGGTGGCCAGTACTTC
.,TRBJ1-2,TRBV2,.,CASSNRAYGYTF,TGTGCCAGCAGCAACAGGGCCTACGGCTACACCTTC
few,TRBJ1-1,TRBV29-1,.,CSVGGVNTEAFF,TGCAGCGTAGGCGGGGTGAACACTGAAGCTTTCTTT
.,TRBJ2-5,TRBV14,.,CASSHNRAKETQYF,TGTGCCAGCAGCCATAACAGGGCGAAGGAGACCCAGTACTTC
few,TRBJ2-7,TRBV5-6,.,CASSLGSSYEQYF,TGTGCCAGCAGCTTGGGCAGCTCCTACGAGCAGTACTTC
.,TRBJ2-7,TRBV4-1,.,CASSQDSQGPTYEQYF,TGCGCCAGCAGCCAAGATAGCCAGGGGCCTACCTACGAGCAGTACTTC
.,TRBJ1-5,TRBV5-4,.,CASSQESRQGSQPQHF,TGCGCCAGCAGCCAAGAATCTAGGCAGGGGTCACAGCCCCAGCATTTT
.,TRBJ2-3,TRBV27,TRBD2,CASAGDGPDTQYF,TGTGCCAGCGCGGGAGATGGTCCAGATACGCAGTATTTT
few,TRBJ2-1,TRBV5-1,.,CASSSRDTNYNEQFF,TGCGCCAGCAGCTCTCGGGACACAAACTACAATGAGCAGTTCTTC
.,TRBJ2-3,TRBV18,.,CASSPRTLDTQYF,TGTGCCAGCTCACCACGTACTCTGGATACGCAGTATTTT
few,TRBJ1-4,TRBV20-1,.,CSRQDFEKLFF,TGCAGTCGCCAAGACTTTGAAAAACTGTTTTTT
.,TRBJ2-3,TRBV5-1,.,CASSLAKAGRRTDTQYF,TGCGCCAGCAGCTTGGCCAAAGCAGGGAGGCGCACAGATACGCAGTATTTT
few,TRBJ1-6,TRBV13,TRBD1,CASSLTGVNSPLHF,TGTGCCAGCAGCTTGACAGGGGTAAATTCACCCCTCCACTTT
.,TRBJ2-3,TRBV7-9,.,CASRLLGTDTQYF,TGTGCCAGCCGTCTACTCGGCACAGATACGCAGTATTTT
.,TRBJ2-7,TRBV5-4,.,CASSLDGTYEQYF,TGTGCCAGCAGCTTGGACGGGACCTACGAGCAGTACTTC
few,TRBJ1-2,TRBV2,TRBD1,CASRDRGELYGYTF,TGTGCCAGCAGGGACAGGGGAGAACTGTATGGCTACACCTTC